Each of the 4 T cell receptor beta chains below was sequenced from the same sample in a study of cytomegalovirus exposure and HLA in healthy donors. A multiplex PCR was run with 60 Vbeta primers and 13 Jbeta primers. Clones were sequenced by immunoSEQ multiplex PCR, and TCRdb holds only the in-frame ones, with some missing. The sample shows about 140,000 clones, around 80% of them seen only once. The sequenced sample was PBMCs. These receptors originate from a female donor in good health and CMV-seronegative.

This rearrangement joins TRBV19 to TRBJ1-4; 7 nucleotides agree with TRBD1. The CDR3 has 14 amino acids. Germline loops: CDR1 LNHDA, CDR2 SQIVND (reference sequence). V lost 7 bases and J lost 2; bases outside the gene matches: 4. The CDR3 nucleotides read TGTGCCAGTATGAAGACAGGGACTAATGAAAAACTGTTTTTT. Translating it yields CASMKTGTNEKLFF.

The J gene is TRBJ2-7, the V gene TRBV7-9; D might be TRBD1 (5 bases). V was shortened by 3 bases and J by 6 bases, with 6 bases between the two germline ends. The CDR3 loop spans 11 amino acids. Looked up from germline, CDR1 is SEHNR and CDR2 is FQNEAQ (reference sequence). CDR3 sequence reads: CASSFRGEQYF. CDR3 DNA: TGTGCCAGCAGCTTTAGGGGCGAGCAGTACTTC.

This clone has only a few counts. CDR3 nucleotides: TGTGCCAGCAGGGAGGACAGGGACACTGAAGCTTTCTTT. Translated, it gives CASREDRDTEAFF. The chain has TRBV2 and TRBJ1-1; 8 bases line up with TRBD1. Trimming removed 6 bases from V and 3 bases from J; junction bases left unmatched: 3. This CDR3 contains 13 residues. Germline V CDR1 and CDR2: SNHLY, FYNNEI.

In this sample, this clone turned up once. This chain links TRBV30 with TRBJ2-5, with 8 positions matching TRBD2. TRBJ2-7 matches the DNA end more closely, so the J call is doubtful. Germline V gene lookup returns CDR1 GTSNPN and CDR2 SVGIG (reference sequence). This CDR3 spans 16 amino acids. This CDR3 is CAWSGGTGGGPYEQYF. The DNA for the CDR3 is TGTGCCTGGAGTGGGGGTACTGGCGGGGGGCCCTACGAGCAGTACTTC.